This TCR beta chain was sequenced during a study of shared clonotypes between healthy human individuals. Findings and limits, study-wide: Exclusively blood specimens were collected; tissue repertoires likely differ. Sharing of clonotypes among donors was expected to vary with sequencing depth.

The CDR3 contains 15 residues. Germline V lookup: CDR1 MNHNS, CDR2 SASEGT. V was shortened by 6 bases and J by 0 bases, with 12 bases between the two germline ends. Data came from immunoSEQ multiplex PCR; TCRdb stores just in-frame clones and leaves some out. In the table there are about 1 million clones, about 74% of which are singletons. As to this clone: Its antigen is not known.

Material for sequencing was memory CD4+ T cells sorted from blood. The subset here: CD45RA-negative fraction. The receptor's source is a man aged 18 to 29 in good health. The chain joins TRBV6-1 to TRBJ1-5; D is ambiguous. CDR3 sequence: CASSPGSFSNQPQHF. CDR3 nucleotides: TGTGCCAGCAGCCCCGGGTCCTTTAGCAATCAGCCCCAGCATTTT.